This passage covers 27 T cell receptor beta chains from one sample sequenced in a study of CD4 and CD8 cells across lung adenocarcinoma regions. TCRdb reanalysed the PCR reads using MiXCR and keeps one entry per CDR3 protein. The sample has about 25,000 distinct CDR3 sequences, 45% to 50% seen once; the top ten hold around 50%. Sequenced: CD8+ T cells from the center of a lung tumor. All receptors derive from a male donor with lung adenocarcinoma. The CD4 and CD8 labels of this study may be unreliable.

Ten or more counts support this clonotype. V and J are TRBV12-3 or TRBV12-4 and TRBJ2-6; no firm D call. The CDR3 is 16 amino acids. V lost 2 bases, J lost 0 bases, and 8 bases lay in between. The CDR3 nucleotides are TGTGCCAGCAGTTTAACGAGTTTCTCTGGGGCCAACGTCCTGACTTTC. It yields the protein CASSLTSFSGANVLTF.

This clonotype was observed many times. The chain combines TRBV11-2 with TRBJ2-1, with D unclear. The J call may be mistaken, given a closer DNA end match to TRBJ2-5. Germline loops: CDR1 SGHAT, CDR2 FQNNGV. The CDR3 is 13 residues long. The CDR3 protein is CASSSTTKSTQYF. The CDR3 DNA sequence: TGTGCCAGCAGCTCCACGACAAAGTCGACCCAGTACTTC.

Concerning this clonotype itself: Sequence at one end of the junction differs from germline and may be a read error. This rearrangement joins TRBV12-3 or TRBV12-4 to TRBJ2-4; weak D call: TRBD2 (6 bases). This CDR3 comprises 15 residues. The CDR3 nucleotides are TGTGCCGGCAGCCTCGGGAGCACACGAAAAAACACTCAGTACTTC. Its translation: CAGSLGSTRKNTQYF.

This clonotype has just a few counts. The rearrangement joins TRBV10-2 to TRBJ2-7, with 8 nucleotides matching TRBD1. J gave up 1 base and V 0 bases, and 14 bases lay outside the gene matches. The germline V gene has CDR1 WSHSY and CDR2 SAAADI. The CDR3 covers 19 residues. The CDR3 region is CASSESINRRTGPSYEQYF. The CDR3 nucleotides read TGCGCCAGCAGTGAGTCGATCAACCGTCGGACAGGGCCTTCCTACGAGCAGTACTTC.

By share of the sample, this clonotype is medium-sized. The CDR3 loop is CASSGRAVYNEQFF. For the CDR3, the DNA is TGTGCCAGCAGTGGTCGAGCAGTTTACAATGAGCAGTTCTTC. The rearrangement uses TRBV6-1 and TRBJ2-1, with unresolved D. The CDR3 length is 14 residues. Trimming removed 4 bases at V and 4 bases at J, with 11 bases between. In germline, CDR1 is MNHNS, CDR2 SASEGT.

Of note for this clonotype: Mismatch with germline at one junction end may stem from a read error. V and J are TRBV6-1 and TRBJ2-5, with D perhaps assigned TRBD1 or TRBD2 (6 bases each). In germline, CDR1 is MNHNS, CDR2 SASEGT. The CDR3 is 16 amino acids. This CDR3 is CASREAGGGDGETQYF. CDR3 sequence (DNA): TGTGCCAGCAGGGAAGCCGGGGGCGGGGATGGAGAGACCCAGTACTTC.

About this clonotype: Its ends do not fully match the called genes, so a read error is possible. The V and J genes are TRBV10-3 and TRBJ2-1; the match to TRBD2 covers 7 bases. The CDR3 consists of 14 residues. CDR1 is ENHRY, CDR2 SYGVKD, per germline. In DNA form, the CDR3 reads TGTGCCATCAGTGGCGGCGGGAGTAGGGGTGCGCAGTATTTC. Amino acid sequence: CAISGGGSRGAQYF.

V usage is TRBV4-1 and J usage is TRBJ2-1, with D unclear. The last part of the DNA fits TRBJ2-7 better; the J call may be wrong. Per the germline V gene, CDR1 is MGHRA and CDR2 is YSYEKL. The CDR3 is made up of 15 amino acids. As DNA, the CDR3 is TGCGCCAGCAGCCAAGAACCCCTTAGTGTCTACGAGCAGTACTTC. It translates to CASSQEPLSVYEQYF.

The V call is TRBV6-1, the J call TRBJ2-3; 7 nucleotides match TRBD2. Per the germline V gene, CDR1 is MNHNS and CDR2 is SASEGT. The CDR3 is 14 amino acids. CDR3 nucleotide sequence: TGTCGCAGCAGGCTGGTGGGAGGGCAAGATACGCAGTATTTT. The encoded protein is CRSRLVGGQDTQYF.

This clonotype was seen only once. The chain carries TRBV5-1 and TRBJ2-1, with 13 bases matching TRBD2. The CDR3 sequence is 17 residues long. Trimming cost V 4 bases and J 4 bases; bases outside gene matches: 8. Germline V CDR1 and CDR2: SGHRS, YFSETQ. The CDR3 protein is CASSLRLAGGTYNEQFF. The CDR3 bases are TGCGCCAGCAGCCTTAGACTAGCGGGAGGAACTTACAATGAGCAGTTCTTC.

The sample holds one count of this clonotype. DNA of the CDR3: TGCGCCAGCAGCTTACAACCTCGGACAGCCCGCACAGATACGCAGTATTTT. Translation: CASSLQPRTARTDTQYF. The genes are TRBV5-1 and TRBJ2-3, with TRBD1 as a possible D gene (6 bases). The CDR3 loop spans 17 amino acids. V was pared by 2 bases and J by 1 base, with 17 bases between. Germline V gene data show CDR1 as SGHRS and CDR2 as YFSETQ.

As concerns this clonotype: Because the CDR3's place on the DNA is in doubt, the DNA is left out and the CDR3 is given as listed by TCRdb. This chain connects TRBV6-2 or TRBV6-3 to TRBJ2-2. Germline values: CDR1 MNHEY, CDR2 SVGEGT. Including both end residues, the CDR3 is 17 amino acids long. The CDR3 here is CASSPTHQRVGTGAQFF.

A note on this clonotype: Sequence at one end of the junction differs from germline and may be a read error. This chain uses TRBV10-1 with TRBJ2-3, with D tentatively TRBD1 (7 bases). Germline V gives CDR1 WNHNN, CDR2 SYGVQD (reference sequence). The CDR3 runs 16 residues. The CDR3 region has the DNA TGCGCCAGTAGGGGGCTCGGGGGAGGAGCCCCAGAGACGCAGTATTTT. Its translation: CASRGLGGGAPETQYF.

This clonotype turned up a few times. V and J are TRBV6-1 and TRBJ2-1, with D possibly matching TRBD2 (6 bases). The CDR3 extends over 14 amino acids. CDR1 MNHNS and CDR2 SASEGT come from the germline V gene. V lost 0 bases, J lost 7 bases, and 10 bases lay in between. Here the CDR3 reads CASSEARESNEQFF. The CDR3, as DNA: TGTGCCAGCAGTGAAGCGCGGGAATCGAATGAGCAGTTCTTC.

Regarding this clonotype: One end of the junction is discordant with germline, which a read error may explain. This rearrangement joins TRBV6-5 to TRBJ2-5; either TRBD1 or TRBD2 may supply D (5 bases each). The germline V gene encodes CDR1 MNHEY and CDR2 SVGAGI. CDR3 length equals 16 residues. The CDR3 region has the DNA TGTGCCAGCAGTTACTCCGGGGCCGGCGGCCAAGAGACGCAGTACTTT. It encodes CASSYSGAGGQETQYF.

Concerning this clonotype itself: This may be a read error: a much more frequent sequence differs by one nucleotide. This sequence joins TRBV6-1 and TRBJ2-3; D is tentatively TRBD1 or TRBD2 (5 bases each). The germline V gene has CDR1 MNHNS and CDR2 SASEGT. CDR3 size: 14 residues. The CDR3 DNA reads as TGTGCCAGCAGTCGGAGGCCTATGACAGATACGCGGTATTTT. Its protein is CASSRRPMTDTRYF.

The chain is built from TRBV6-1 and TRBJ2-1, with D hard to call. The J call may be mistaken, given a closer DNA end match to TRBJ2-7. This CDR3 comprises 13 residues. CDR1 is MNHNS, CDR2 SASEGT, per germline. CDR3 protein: CASDPGVSYEQYF. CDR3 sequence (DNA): TGTGCCAGCGACCCGGGTGTATCCTACGAGCAGTACTTC.

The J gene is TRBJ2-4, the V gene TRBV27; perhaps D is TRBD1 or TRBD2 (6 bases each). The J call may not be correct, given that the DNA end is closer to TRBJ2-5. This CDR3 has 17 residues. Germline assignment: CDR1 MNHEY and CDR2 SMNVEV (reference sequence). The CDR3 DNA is TGTGCCAGCAGTGCGGGGCTTGGGGGCCGAGACAAAGAGACCCAGTACTTC. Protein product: CASSAGLGGRDKETQYF.

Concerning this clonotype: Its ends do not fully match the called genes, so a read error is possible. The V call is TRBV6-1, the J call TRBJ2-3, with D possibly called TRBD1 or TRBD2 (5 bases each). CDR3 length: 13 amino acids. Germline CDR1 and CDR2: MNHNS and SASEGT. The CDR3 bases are TGTGCCAGGGGGGAACAGGCCACAGATATGCAGTATTTT. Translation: CARGEQATDMQYF.

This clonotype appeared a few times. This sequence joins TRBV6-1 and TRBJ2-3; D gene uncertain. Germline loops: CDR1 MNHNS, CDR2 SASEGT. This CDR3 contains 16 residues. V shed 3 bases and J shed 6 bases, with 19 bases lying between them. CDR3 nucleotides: TGTGCCAGCAGTGACCAGGTTTGGAGAGCGTCGGATACGCAGTATTTT. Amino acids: CASSDQVWRASDTQYF.

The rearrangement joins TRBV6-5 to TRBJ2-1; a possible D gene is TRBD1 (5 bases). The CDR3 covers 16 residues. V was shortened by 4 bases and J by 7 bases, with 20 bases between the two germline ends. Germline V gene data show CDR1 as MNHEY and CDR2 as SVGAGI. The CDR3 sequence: CASSLNHGKGSNEQFF. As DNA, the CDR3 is TGTGCCAGCAGTTTAAATCATGGTAAGGGGTCGAATGAGCAGTTCTTC.

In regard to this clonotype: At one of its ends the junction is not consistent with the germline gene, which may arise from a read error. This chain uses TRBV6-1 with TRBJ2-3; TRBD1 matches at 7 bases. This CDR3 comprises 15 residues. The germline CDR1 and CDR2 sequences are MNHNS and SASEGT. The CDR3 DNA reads TGTGCCAGCAGCCCGGGCAGGGGGAGAAGGGATGCGCAGTACTTT. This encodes CASSPGRGRRDAQYF.

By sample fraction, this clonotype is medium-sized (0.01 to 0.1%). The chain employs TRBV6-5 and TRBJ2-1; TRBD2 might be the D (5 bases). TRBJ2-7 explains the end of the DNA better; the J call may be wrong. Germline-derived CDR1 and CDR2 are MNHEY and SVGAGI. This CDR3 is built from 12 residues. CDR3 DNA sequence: TGTGCCAGCAGTTACGTTGGGAGCGAGCAGTACTTC. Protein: CASSYVGSEQYF.

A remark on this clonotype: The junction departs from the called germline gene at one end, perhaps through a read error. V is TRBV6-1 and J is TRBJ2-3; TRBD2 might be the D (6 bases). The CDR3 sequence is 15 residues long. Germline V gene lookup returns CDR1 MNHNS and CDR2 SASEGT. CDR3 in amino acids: CARGADGGSKNAQYF. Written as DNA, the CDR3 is TGTGCCAGGGGTGCCGACGGAGGGAGCAAAAATGCGCAGTACTTT.

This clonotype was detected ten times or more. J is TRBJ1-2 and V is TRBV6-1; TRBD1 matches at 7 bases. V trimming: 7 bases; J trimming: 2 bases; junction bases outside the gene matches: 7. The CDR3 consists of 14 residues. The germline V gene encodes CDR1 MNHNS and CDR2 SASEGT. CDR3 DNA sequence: TGTGCCAGCATGGGGCAGGGACAGAACTATGGCTACACCTTC. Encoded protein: CASMGQGQNYGYTF.

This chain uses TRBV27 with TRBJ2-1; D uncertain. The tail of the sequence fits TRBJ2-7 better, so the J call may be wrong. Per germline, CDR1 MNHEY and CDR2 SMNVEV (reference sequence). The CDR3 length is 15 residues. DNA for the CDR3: TGTGCCAGCACCCACGATAGGTTTTCACTCTACGAGCAGTACTTC. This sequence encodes CASTHDRFSLYEQYF.

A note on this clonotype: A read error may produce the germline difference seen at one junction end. In DNA form, the CDR3 reads TGTGCTAGTGGTTTGCTTCACGGTGAGCAGTTTTTT. It encodes CASGLLHGEQFF. The chain recombines TRBV12-5 with TRBJ2-1; D remains unclear. This CDR3 has 12 amino acids. CDR1 and CDR2 from the germline V gene are LGHNT and FRNRAP.